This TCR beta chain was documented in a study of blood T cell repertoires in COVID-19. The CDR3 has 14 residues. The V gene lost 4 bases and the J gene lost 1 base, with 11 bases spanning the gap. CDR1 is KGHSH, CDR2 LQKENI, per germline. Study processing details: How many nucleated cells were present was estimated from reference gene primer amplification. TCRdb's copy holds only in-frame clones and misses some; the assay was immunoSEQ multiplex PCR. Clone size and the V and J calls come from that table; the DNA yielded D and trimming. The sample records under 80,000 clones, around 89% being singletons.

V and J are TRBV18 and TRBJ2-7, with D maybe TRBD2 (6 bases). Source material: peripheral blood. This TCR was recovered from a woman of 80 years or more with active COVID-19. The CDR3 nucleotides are TGTGCCAGCTCACAGGGACGGGGGTCCTACGAGCAGTACTTC. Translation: CASSQGRGSYEQYF.